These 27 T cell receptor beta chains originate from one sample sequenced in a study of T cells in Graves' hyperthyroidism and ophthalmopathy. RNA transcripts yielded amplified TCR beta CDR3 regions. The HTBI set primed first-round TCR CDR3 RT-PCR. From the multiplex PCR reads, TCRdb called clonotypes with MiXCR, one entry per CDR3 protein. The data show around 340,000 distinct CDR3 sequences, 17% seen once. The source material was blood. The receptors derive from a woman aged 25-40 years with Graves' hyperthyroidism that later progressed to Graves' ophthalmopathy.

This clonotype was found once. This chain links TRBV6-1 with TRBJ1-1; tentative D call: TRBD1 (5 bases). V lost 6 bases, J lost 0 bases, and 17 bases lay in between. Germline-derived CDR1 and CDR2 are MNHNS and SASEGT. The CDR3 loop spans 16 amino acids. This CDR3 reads CASSRLMGEVNTEAFF. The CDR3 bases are TGTGCCAGCAGCAGACTGATGGGGGAAGTGAACACTGAAGCTTTCTTT.

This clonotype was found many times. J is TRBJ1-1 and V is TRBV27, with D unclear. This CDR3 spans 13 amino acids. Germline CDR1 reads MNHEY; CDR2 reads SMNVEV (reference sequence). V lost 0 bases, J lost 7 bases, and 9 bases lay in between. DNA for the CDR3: TGTGCCAGCAGTTTATCGGCGGCAGATGAAGCTTTCTTT. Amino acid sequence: CASSLSAADEAFF.

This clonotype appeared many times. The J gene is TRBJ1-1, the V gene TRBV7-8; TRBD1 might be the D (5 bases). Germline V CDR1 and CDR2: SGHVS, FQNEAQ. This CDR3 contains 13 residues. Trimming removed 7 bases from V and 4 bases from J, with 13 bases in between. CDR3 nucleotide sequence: TGTGCCAGCACCCAAGTGGGGGGCACTGAAGCTTTCTTT. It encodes CASTQVGGTEAFF. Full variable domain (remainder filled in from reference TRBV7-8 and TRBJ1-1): GAGVSQSPRYKVAKRGQDVALRCDPISGHVSLFWYQQALGQGPEFLTYFQNEAQLDKSGLPSDRFFAERPEGSVSTLKIQRTQQEDSAVYLCASTQVGGTEAFFGQGTRLTVV.

CDR3 DNA: TGCAGTGCTAGAGAGACCTCATGGAGGGGAGATACGCAGTATTTT. Translated, it gives CSARETSWRGDTQYF. The chain combines TRBV20-1 with TRBJ2-3, with a weak D call TRBD2 (6 bases). Germline V CDR1 and CDR2: DFQATT, SNEGSKA (reference sequence). V was cut by 0 bases and J by 5 bases, with 15 bases left in between. The CDR3 totals 15 residues.

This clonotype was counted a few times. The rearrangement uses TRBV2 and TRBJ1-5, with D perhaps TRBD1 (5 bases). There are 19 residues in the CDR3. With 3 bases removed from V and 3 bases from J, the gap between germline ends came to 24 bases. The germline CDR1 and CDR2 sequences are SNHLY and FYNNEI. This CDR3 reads CASSDTLWDPRSDNQPQHF. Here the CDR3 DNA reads TGTGCCAGCAGTGACACCCTTTGGGACCCCCGCTCGGACAATCAGCCCCAGCATTTT.

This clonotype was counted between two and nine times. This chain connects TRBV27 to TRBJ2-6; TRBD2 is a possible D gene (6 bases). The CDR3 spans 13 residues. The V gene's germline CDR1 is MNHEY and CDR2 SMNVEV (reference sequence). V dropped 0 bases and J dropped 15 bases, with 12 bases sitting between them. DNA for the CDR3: TGTGCCAGCAGTTTATCGCGGAGAGCGGGCCTGACTTTC. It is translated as CASSLSRRAGLTF.

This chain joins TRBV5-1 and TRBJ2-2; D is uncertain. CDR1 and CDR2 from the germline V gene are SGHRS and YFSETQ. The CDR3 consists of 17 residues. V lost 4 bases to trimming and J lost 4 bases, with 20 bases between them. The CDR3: CASSPEPRTVGTGELFF. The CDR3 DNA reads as TGCGCCAGCAGCCCGGAACCCCGTACCGTGGGCACCGGGGAGCTGTTTTTT.

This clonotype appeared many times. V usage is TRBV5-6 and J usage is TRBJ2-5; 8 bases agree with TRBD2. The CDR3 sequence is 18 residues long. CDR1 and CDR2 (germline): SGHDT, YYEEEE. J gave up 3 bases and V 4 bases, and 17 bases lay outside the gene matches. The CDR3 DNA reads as TGTGCCAGCAGCCTTATCTTCACCTCCGGGACTAGGGAAGAGACCCAGTACTTC. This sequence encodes CASSLIFTSGTREETQYF.

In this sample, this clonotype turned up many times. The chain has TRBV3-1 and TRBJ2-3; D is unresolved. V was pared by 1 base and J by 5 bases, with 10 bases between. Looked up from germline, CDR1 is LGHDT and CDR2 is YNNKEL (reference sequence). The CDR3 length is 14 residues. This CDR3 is CASSQAGLEDTQYF. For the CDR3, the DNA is TGTGCCAGCAGCCAAGCCGGTCTTGAAGATACGCAGTATTTT.

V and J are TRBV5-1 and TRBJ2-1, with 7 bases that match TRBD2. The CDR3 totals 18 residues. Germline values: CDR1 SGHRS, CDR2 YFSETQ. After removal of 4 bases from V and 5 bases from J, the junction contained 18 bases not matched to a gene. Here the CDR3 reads CASSPLRAGDPLNNEQFF. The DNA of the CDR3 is TGCGCCAGCAGCCCCCTCCGGGCGGGAGACCCACTAAACAATGAGCAGTTCTTC.

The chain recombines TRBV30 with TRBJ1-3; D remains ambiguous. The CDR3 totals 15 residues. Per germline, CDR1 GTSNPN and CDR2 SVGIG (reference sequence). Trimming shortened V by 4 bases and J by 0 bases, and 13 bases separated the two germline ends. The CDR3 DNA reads TGTGCCTGGACGCAGGACGGGAACTCTGGAAACACCATATATTTT. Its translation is CAWTQDGNSGNTIYF.

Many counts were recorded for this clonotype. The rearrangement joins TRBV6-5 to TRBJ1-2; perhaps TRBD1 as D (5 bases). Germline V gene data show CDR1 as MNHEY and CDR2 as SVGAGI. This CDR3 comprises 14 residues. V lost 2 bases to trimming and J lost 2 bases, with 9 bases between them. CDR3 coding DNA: TGTGCCAGCAGTTACGGGGGACTGAACTATGGCTACACCTTC. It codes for CASSYGGLNYGYTF.

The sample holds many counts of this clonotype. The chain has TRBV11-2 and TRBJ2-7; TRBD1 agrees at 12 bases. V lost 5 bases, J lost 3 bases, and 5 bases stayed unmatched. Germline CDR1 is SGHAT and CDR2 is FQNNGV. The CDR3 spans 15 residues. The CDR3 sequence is CASSIGTGGFYEQYF. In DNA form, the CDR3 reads TGTGCCAGCAGCATTGGGACAGGGGGCTTCTACGAGCAGTACTTC.

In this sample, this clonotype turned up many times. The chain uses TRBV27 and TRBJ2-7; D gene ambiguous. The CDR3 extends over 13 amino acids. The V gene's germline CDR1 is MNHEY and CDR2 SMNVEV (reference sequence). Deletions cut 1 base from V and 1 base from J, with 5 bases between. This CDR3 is CASSLYESYEQYF. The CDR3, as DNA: TGTGCCAGCAGTTTATACGAGTCCTACGAGCAGTACTTC.

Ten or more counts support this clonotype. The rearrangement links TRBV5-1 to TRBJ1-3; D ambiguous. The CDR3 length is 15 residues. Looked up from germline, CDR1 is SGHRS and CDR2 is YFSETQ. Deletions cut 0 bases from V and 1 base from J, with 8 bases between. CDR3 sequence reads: CASSLEPTSGNTIYF. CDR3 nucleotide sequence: TGCGCCAGCAGCTTGGAGCCGACATCTGGAAACACCATATATTTT. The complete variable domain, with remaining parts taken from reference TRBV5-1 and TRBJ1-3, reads KAGVTQTPRYLIKTRGQQVTLSCSPISGHRSVSWYQQTPGQGLQFLFEYFSETQRNKGNFPGRFSGRQFSNSRSEMNVSTLELGDSALYLCASSLEPTSGNTIYFGEGSWLTVV.

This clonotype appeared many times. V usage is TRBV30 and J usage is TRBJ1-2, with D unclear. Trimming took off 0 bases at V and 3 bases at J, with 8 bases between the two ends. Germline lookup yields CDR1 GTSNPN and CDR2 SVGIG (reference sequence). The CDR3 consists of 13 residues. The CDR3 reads CAWSVRSDYGYTF. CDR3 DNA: TGTGCCTGGAGTGTACGATCCGACTATGGCTACACCTTC.

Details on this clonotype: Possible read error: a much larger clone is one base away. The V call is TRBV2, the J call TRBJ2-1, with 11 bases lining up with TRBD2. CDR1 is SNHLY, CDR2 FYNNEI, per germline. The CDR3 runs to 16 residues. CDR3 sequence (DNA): TGTGCCAGCAGGGTTAGCGGGAGGGCCGTGGCTAATGAGCAGCTCTTC. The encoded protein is CASRVSGRAVANEQLF.

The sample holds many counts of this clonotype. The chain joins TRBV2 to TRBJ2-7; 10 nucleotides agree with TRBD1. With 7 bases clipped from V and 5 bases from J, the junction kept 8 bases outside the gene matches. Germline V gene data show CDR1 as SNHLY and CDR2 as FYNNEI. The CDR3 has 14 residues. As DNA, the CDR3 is TGTGCCAGCACTAGGGACAGGGGATCAGACGAGCAGTACTTC. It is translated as CASTRDRGSDEQYF.

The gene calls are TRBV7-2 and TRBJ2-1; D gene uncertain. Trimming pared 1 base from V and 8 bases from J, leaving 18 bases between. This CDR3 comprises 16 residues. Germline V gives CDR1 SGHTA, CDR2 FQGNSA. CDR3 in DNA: TGTGCCAGCAGCTTAGATAGTCCATTGTATTTTCATGAGCAGTTCTTC. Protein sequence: CASSLDSPLYFHEQFF.

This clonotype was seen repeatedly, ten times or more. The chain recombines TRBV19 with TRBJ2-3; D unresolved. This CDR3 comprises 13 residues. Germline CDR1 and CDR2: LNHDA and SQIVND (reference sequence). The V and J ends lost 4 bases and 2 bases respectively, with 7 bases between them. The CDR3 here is CASSNAYTDTQYF. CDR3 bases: TGTGCCAGTAGTAATGCTTACACAGATACGCAGTATTTT.

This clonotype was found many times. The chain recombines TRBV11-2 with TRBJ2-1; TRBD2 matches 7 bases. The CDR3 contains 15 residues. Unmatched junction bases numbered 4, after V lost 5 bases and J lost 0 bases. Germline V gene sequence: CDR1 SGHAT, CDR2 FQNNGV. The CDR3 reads CASSRTGGSYNEQFF. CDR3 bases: TGTGCCAGCAGCCGTACGGGGGGCTCCTACAATGAGCAGTTCTTC.

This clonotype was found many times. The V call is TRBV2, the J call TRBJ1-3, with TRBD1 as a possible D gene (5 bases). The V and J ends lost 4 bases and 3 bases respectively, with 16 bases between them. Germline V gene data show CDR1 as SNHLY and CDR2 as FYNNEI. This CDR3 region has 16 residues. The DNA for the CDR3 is TGTGCCAGCAGTGTCATCGCTTGGGGCTATGGAAACACCATATATTTT. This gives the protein CASSVIAWGYGNTIYF.

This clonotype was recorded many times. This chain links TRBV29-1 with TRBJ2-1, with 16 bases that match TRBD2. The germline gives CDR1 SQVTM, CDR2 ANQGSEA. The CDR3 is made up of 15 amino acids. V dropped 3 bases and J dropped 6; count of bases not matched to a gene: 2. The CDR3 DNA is TGCAGCGTTGAGGGGACTAGCGGGAGGGTCAATGAGCAGTTCTTC. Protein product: CSVEGTSGRVNEQFF.

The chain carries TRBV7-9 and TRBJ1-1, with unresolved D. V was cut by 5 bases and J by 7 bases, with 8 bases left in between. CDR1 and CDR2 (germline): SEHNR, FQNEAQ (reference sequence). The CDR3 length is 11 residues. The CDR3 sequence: CASSPGIEAFF. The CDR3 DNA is TGTGCCAGCAGCCCTGGTATTGAAGCTTTCTTT.

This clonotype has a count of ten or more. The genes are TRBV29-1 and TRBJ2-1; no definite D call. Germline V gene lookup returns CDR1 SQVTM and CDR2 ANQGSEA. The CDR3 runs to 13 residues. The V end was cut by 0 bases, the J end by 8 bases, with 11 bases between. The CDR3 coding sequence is TGCAGCGTTGAAGATCTTACCGGGTATGAGCAGTTCTTC. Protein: CSVEDLTGYEQFF.

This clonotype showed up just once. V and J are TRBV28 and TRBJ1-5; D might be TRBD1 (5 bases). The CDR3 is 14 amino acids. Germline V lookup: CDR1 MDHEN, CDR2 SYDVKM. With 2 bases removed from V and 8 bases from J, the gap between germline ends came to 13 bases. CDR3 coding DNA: TGTGCCAGCAGTTTAAGCGGGGCCGGGAAGCCCCAGCATTTT. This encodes CASSLSGAGKPQHF.

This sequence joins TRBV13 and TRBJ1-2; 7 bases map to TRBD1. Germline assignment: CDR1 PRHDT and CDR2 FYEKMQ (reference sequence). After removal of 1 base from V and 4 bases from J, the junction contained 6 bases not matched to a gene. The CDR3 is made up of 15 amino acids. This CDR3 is CASSLEGGGVYGYTF. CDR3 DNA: TGTGCCAGCAGCTTAGAAGGAGGGGGCGTCTATGGCTACACCTTC.